This passage covers 27 T cell receptor beta chains from one sample sequenced in a study of shared clonotypes between healthy human individuals (TCRdb year 2020). Library method: the immunoSEQ multiplex PCR assay. This immuneACCESS table, as held by TCRdb, lists in-frame sequences with V and J called but not all clones. Of the missing ones, under half trace to an unresolved V gene in checked studies; the others have no known cause. The sample contains about 680,000 clones, 55% to 85% of them found a single time. Around 1.8% of the sample is in the top ten clones. Material: memory CD4+ T cells sorted from blood. The cell subset or site label on this specimen signifies: CD45RA-negative fraction. These receptors were obtained from a woman aged 25 to 39 in good health.

In the case of this clone: The same CDR3 also results from other DNA sequences found in this sample. The V and J genes are TRBV28 and TRBJ2-7; D possibly uses TRBD1 or TRBD2 (5 bases each). This CDR3 has 12 residues. Germline-derived CDR1 and CDR2 are MDHEN and SYDVKM. V lost 8 bases to trimming and J lost 2 bases, with 10 bases between them. The DNA of the CDR3 is TGTGCCAGCGGCACGGGACCCTACGAGCAGTACTTC. Its protein is CASGTGPYEQYF.

Concerning this clone: Other DNA sequences in the same sample also yield this CDR3. This chain connects TRBV27 to TRBJ2-5; D remains unclear. Germline lookup yields CDR1 MNHEY and CDR2 SMNVEV (reference sequence). Between the trimmed V and J ends, which lost 4 bases and 5 bases, there was a span of 8 bases. The length of the CDR3 is 12 residues. CDR3 bases: TGTGCCAGCAGTTCGGTAGGGGAGACCCAGTACTTC. Translated: CASSSVGETQYF.

For this clone: This sample includes further DNA sequences coding for the same CDR3. The rearrangement uses TRBV18 and TRBJ2-5; possible D gene TRBD1, 5 bases. Trimming left V 6 bases short and J 3 bases short, with 11 bases between. CDR3 length: 13 residues. Germline V lookup: CDR1 KGHSH, CDR2 LQKENI. Here the CDR3 reads CASSGDRKETQYF. DNA for the CDR3: TGTGCCAGCTCGGGCGACAGAAAAGAGACCCAGTACTTC.

V gene TRBV6-5 combines with J gene TRBJ2-3; TRBD2 might be the D (6 bases). This CDR3 is built from 11 residues. The V gene's germline CDR1 is MNHEY and CDR2 SVGAGI. V was shortened by 5 bases and J by 8 bases, with 8 bases between the two germline ends. CDR3 DNA sequence: TGTGCCAGCAGTGGAGGGGTTACGCAGTATTTT. The encoded protein is CASSGGVTQYF.

Concerning this clone itself: Other DNA variants within this sample encode the same CDR3. The chain recombines TRBV19 with TRBJ2-5; D ambiguous. This CDR3 is built from 13 residues. Germline V lookup: CDR1 LNHDA, CDR2 SQIVND (reference sequence). Trimming took off 3 bases at V and 2 bases at J, with 7 bases between the two ends. The CDR3 sequence: CASSMRIQETQYF. The CDR3 DNA sequence: TGTGCCAGTAGTATGCGAATTCAAGAGACCCAGTACTTC.

The chain carries TRBV4-1 and TRBJ1-2; the D gene is possibly TRBD1 (5 bases). The CDR3 is 14 residues long. Trimming removed 0 bases at V and 4 bases at J, with 9 bases between. CDR1 MGHRA and CDR2 YSYEKL come from the germline V gene. CDR3 nucleotides: TGCGCCAGCAGCCAAGACAGGGCGGTCTATGGCTACACCTTC. Translated: CASSQDRAVYGYTF.

The chain combines TRBV27 with TRBJ2-7, with D perhaps matching TRBD1 or TRBD2 (5 bases each). V lost 3 bases and J lost 4, with 25 bases in between. Germline lookup yields CDR1 MNHEY and CDR2 SMNVEV (reference sequence). This CDR3 has 18 residues. CDR3 DNA: TGTGCCAGCAGTTTGAGTGGTCTCTTGTCCGGGGCCGATTACGAGCAGTACTTC. Translating it yields CASSLSGLLSGADYEQYF.

This clone was detected once. The chain recombines TRBV18 with TRBJ1-1; 12 nucleotides align to TRBD1. The CDR3 is made up of 13 amino acids. Germline V gene data show CDR1 as KGHSH and CDR2 as LQKENI. V was pared by 3 bases and J by 11 bases, with 4 bases of the junction left unmatched. As DNA, the CDR3 is TGTGCCAGCTCACCGGGACAGGGGGCGTGGGCTTTCTTT. This sequence encodes CASSPGQGAWAFF.

CDR3 sequence: CASSLAQGGNTEAFF. The CDR3 DNA reads as TGTGCCAGCAGCTTAGCGCAGGGGGGTAACACTGAAGCTTTCTTT. The rearrangement joins TRBV11-1 to TRBJ1-1, with 7 bases lining up with TRBD1. V was pared by 0 bases and J by 2 bases, with 3 bases of the junction left unmatched. The germline V gene has CDR1 SGHAT and CDR2 FQDESV (reference sequence). The CDR3 is 15 amino acids.

The CDR3 nucleotides are TGTGCCAGCAGTCCCCGACTAGCAAGGGAGACCCAGTACTTC. Its protein product is CASSPRLARETQYF. The chain recombines TRBV27 with TRBJ2-5, with TRBD2 matching 7 bases. Germline lookup yields CDR1 MNHEY and CDR2 SMNVEV (reference sequence). This CDR3 is 14 amino acids long. Trimming at V came to 5 bases and at J to 5 bases, leaving 8 bases not matched to a gene.

V is TRBV5-1 and J is TRBJ2-5, with 8 nucleotides matching TRBD2. Judging by the DNA end, TRBJ2-7 fits better; the J call may be wrong. This CDR3 has 15 residues. Germline V gene lookup returns CDR1 SGHRS and CDR2 YFSETQ. The CDR3 region has the DNA TGCGCCAGCAGCGACCGGACGGGAGGGGTCTACGAGCAGTACTTC. It translates to CASSDRTGGVYEQYF.

This rearrangement joins TRBV5-4 to TRBJ2-7; 7 positions match TRBD2. With V trimmed by 4 bases and J by 4 bases, 11 bases remained unmatched. Germline V CDR1 and CDR2: SGHNT, YYREEE (reference sequence). This CDR3 has 15 amino acids. CDR3 in DNA: TGTGCCAGCAGCATAGCGGGCTCGATTGTTTACGAGCAGTACTTC. Amino acid sequence: CASSIAGSIVYEQYF. The full variable domain, its missing parts supplied by reference TRBV5-4 and TRBJ2-7, is ETGVTQSPTHLIKTRGQQVTLRCSSQSGHNTVSWYQQALGQGPQFIFQYYREEENGRGNFPPRFSGLQFPNYSSELNVNALELDDSALYLCASSIAGSIVYEQYFGPGTRLTVT.

This CDR3 is CASSPRRATEAFF. For the CDR3, the DNA is TGTGCCAGCAGCCCGCGGAGGGCCACTGAAGCTTTCTTT. The chain is built from TRBV27 and TRBJ1-1; D is uncertain. The CDR3 contains 13 residues. Germline V gene data show CDR1 as MNHEY and CDR2 as SMNVEV (reference sequence). Trimming shortened V by 6 bases and J by 4 bases, and 12 bases separated the two germline ends.

The chain links TRBV19 to TRBJ2-7, with 11 bases fitting TRBD2. The CDR3 consists of 15 residues. After removal of 4 bases from V and 3 bases from J, the junction contained 5 bases not matched to a gene. Germline CDR1 and CDR2: LNHDA and SQIVND (reference sequence). The CDR3 spells CASSKTSGGNYEQYF. The CDR3 bases are TGTGCCAGTAGTAAAACTAGCGGGGGCAACTACGAGCAGTACTTC.

This clone was found many times. The gene calls are TRBV5-1 and TRBJ2-7; D is unresolved. Per the germline V gene, CDR1 is SGHRS and CDR2 is YFSETQ. The CDR3 runs to 14 residues. Trimming took 0 bases from V and 2 from J, leaving 9 bases between them. The CDR3 nucleotides read TGCGCCAGCAGCTTGGAGACTTATGCCTACGAGCAGTACTTC. Protein product: CASSLETYAYEQYF. The complete variable domain, with remaining parts taken from reference TRBV5-1 and TRBJ2-7, reads KAGVTQTPRYLIKTRGQQVTLSCSPISGHRSVSWYQQTPGQGLQFLFEYFSETQRNKGNFPGRFSGRQFSNSRSEMNVSTLELGDSALYLCASSLETYAYEQYFGPGTRLTVT.

The chain couples TRBV27 to TRBJ2-7; 16 bases map to TRBD2. The CDR3 has 16 residues. The V and J ends lost 6 bases and 6 bases, in that order; junction bases with no gene match: 8. CDR1 MNHEY and CDR2 SMNVEV come from the germline V gene (reference sequence). The CDR3 is CASSQSGTSGRGEQYF. CDR3 DNA sequence: TGTGCCAGCAGCCAATCCGGGACTAGCGGGAGGGGCGAGCAGTACTTC.

The V gene is TRBV5-8, the J gene TRBJ1-5; D is uncertain. The CDR3 spans 16 residues. V was clipped by 0 bases and J by 1 base, with 11 bases between them. The germline gives CDR1 SGHTS, CDR2 YDEGEE. The DNA for the CDR3 is TGTGCCAGCAGCTTGGTGCCCGGGCAGAGCAATCAGCCCCAGCATTTT. Translation: CASSLVPGQSNQPQHF.

The rearrangement joins TRBV4-1 to TRBJ1-1; D is unclear. V gave up 3 bases and J gave up 1 base, with 12 bases separating them. The germline V gene encodes CDR1 MGHRA and CDR2 YSYEKL. The CDR3 covers 15 residues. The DNA of the CDR3 is TGCGCCAGCAGCCATTTCGGACGGAGGAACACTGAAGCTTTCTTT. Translation gives CASSHFGRRNTEAFF.

To note about this clone: Other nucleotide sequences from this sample produce the same CDR3. The V and J genes are TRBV5-1 and TRBJ2-3, with 11 nucleotides matching TRBD2. The CDR3 sequence is 15 residues long. The germline CDR1 and CDR2 sequences are SGHRS and YFSETQ. The trim removed 0 bases at V and 3 bases at J, leaving 0 bases unmatched. The CDR3 here is CASSLGLAGTDTQYF. CDR3 nucleotides: TGCGCCAGCAGCTTGGGACTAGCGGGGACAGATACGCAGTATTTT.

In this sample, this clone turned up many times. The same CDR3 can be traced to other DNA sequences in this sample. This sequence joins TRBV4-2 and TRBJ1-2; D may be TRBD1 (5 bases). The CDR3 extends over 12 amino acids. The V gene's germline CDR1 is LGHNA and CDR2 YNFKEQ. Trimming pared 3 bases from V and 8 bases from J, leaving 10 bases between. Here the CDR3 reads CASSQGEGGYTF. CDR3 nucleotide sequence: TGTGCCAGCAGCCAGGGGGAGGGAGGCTACACCTTC.

This rearrangement joins TRBV7-2 to TRBJ1-5; D unresolved. Per the germline V gene, CDR1 is SGHTA and CDR2 is FQGNSA. The CDR3 extends over 14 amino acids. The germline V and J ends were trimmed by 3 bases and 6 bases, with 12 bases remaining between them. The CDR3 reads CASSFSRFGQPQHF. The CDR3 bases are TGTGCCAGCAGCTTTTCTAGGTTCGGTCAGCCCCAGCATTTT.

V usage is TRBV28 and J usage is TRBJ1-1, with D perhaps TRBD1 (5 bases). V lost 2 bases and J lost 6, with 10 bases in between. The CDR3 is 13 residues long. Per the germline V gene, CDR1 is MDHEN and CDR2 is SYDVKM. The CDR3 sequence: CASSLRQLAEAFF. Here the CDR3 DNA reads TGTGCCAGCAGTTTAAGACAGCTGGCTGAAGCTTTCTTT. Looking up the rest from reference TRBV28 and TRBJ1-1 gives the full variable domain: DVKVTQSSRYLVKRTGEKVFLECVQDMDHENMFWYRQDPGLGLRLIYFSYDVKMKEKGDIPEGYSVSREKKERFSLILESASTNQTSMYLCASSLRQLAEAFFGQGTRLTVV.

This chain uses TRBV28 with TRBJ1-5; 8 nucleotides line up with TRBD1. In germline, CDR1 is MDHEN, CDR2 SYDVKM. This CDR3 has 14 residues. The V segment lost 6 bases and the J segment 6 bases; nucleotides outside the gene matches: 7. The CDR3 reads CASSETGVRQPQHF. In DNA, the CDR3 is TGTGCCAGCAGCGAGACAGGGGTGCGTCAGCCCCAGCATTTT.

The chain combines TRBV7-2 with TRBJ2-1; the match to TRBD1 covers 12 bases. With V trimmed by 3 bases and J by 9 bases, 9 bases remained unmatched. Germline CDR1 reads SGHTA; CDR2 reads FQGNSA. This CDR3 spans 16 amino acids. Here the CDR3 reads CASSLTGQGASGEQFF. For the CDR3, the DNA is TGTGCCAGCAGCTTGACGGGACAGGGGGCGTCGGGTGAGCAGTTCTTC.

This clone was detected a few times. The chain links TRBV5-4 to TRBJ2-1; 7 bases map to TRBD2. This CDR3 spans 15 amino acids. The J segment lost 7 bases and the V segment lost 0 bases, leaving 7 bases of the junction unmatched. Germline V gives CDR1 SGHNT, CDR2 YYREEE (reference sequence). The DNA of the CDR3 is TGTGCCAGCAGCTTGGTTGGCGGGAGTTTAAATGAGCAGTTCTTC. Its protein product is CASSLVGGSLNEQFF.

The chain is built from TRBV5-1 and TRBJ2-2; D perhaps matches TRBD1 (5 bases). V dropped 5 bases and J dropped 2 bases, with 13 bases sitting between them. Germline-derived CDR1 and CDR2 are SGHRS and YFSETQ. This CDR3 spans 15 amino acids. The CDR3 spells CASRGTGRNTGELFF. The CDR3 DNA is TGCGCCAGCAGGGGAACAGGACGAAACACCGGGGAGCTGTTTTTT.

Only a few counts were recorded for this clone. V usage is TRBV20-1 and J usage is TRBJ2-7; maybe TRBD2 (5 bases). CDR1 is DFQATT, CDR2 SNEGSKA, per germline (reference sequence). The CDR3 length is 11 residues. V gave up 5 bases and J gave up 7 bases, with 12 bases separating them. For the CDR3, the DNA is TGCAGTGCTCTGGGCGGGTCGGAGCAGTACTTC. Amino acids: CSALGGSEQYF.